The T cell receptor (beta chain) described here comes from a study of blood T cell repertoires in COVID-19 (TCRdb year 2020). Context from the whole study: Samples from collaborators originated in the United States, Italy and Spain and spanned both the acute and convalescent phases of COVID-19. The material from the prospective study consisted of cDNA or gDNA derived from T cells, B-cell-depleted T cells, or PBMCs. The dataset comprised deeply sampled blood TCRbeta repertoires from subjects exposed to, actively infected with, or recovered from COVID-19. A freely available public database, intended as a resource for researchers studying the immune response to SARS-CoV-2, is where the repertoires were released. The samples were drawn from the first 160 participants of the ongoing ImmuneRACE study and from more than 1,000 subjects provided by 6 global collaborators. A de-identified subject ID, COVID-19 status, age in years and sex were almost always included in the sample metadata. Where available, HLA class I and class II types were taken from metadata supplied by the sample provider and were not determined by assay-based typing. What the work shows at the level of the full study, not this receptor alone: How much clinical and demographic metadata was included differed by source and by participant, and the metadata was provided uncurated.

Details on this clone: The clone's antigen remains unknown. No base quality information exists; no much larger clone differs at one position.

Participants in the prospective study were aged roughly 18 to 100 years, lived in 20 to 25 United States geographic areas, and enrolled through a virtual design. In the prospective study, cohorts were assigned on the basis of participant-reported clinical history obtained from a screening survey and a study questionnaire. ImmuneRACE Cohort 3 recovered participants were defined by two consecutive negative NP/OP PCR tests, healthcare professional clearance, or symptom resolution. Each participant in the prospective study had whole blood, serum and a nasopharyngeal or oropharyngeal swab collected by mobile phlebotomists. Prospective study participants could optionally give additional blood draws and questionnaires over a roughly 2-month period. Blood samples from the prospective study were shipped frozen or at room temperature prior to DNA extraction. The immunoSEQ Assay, a bias-controlled multiplex PCR, was used to amplify TCRbeta CDR3 regions from genomic DNA. The authors' analysis ran thus. The number of nucleated cells in each sample was estimated by amplification of reference gene primers within the assay. To quantify the absolute abundance of each unique TCRbeta CDR3 rearrangement, sequence reads were collapsed and filtered. Productive Simpson clonality was computed per sample as the square root of Simpson's diversity index over productive rearrangements. The table comes from immuneACCESS by way of TCRdb, which keeps in-frame sequences with V and J called. Part of the clones is missing from these tables; in studies checked, under half for an unresolved V gene and the rest for unknown reasons. V and J calls and clone size come straight from that table; D and trimming were deduced from the DNA. For this sample the table gives 300,000 to 350,000 clones, of which 80% to 90% were detected only once. About 4.7% of the sample is taken by the ten largest.

The CDR3 measures 11 amino acids from cysteine to phenylalanine. Left in the record is the CDR3 DNA by itself, 33 bases read in frame from the first base. V loses 7 bases of germline sequence and J loses 4 bases, and the interval between the two ends is 7 bases. In the germline V gene, CDR1 corresponds to SNHLY and CDR2 to FYNNEI. The clonotype was recovered from a man under 40 who had recovered from COVID-19. The sequence joins TRBV2 to TRBJ1-1; tentative D gene TRBD1, with 5 bases matching. The sequenced sample was PBMCs or T cells enriched from blood (not recorded which). The sequence in DNA is TGTGCCAGCACAGGGATCACTGAAGCTTTCTTT. Its protein product is CASTGITEAFF.